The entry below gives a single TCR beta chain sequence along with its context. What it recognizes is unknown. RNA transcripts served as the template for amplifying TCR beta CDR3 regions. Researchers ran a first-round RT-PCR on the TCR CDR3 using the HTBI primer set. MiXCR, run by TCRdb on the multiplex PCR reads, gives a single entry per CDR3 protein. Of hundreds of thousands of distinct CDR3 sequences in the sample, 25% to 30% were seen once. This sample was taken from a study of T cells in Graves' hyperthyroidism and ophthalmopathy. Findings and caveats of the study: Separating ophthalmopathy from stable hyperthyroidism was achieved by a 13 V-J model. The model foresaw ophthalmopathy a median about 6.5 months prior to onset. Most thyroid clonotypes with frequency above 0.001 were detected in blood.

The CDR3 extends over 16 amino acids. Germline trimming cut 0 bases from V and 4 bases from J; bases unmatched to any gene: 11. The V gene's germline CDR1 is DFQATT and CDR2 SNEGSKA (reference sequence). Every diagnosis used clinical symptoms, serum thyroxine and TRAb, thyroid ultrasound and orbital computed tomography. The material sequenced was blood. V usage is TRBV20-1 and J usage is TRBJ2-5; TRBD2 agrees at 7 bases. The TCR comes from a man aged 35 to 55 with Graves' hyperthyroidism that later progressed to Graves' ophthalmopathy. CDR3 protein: CSARDVGRATGETQYF. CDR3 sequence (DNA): TGCAGTGCTAGAGATGTAGGGAGGGCCACAGGAGAGACCCAGTACTTC.